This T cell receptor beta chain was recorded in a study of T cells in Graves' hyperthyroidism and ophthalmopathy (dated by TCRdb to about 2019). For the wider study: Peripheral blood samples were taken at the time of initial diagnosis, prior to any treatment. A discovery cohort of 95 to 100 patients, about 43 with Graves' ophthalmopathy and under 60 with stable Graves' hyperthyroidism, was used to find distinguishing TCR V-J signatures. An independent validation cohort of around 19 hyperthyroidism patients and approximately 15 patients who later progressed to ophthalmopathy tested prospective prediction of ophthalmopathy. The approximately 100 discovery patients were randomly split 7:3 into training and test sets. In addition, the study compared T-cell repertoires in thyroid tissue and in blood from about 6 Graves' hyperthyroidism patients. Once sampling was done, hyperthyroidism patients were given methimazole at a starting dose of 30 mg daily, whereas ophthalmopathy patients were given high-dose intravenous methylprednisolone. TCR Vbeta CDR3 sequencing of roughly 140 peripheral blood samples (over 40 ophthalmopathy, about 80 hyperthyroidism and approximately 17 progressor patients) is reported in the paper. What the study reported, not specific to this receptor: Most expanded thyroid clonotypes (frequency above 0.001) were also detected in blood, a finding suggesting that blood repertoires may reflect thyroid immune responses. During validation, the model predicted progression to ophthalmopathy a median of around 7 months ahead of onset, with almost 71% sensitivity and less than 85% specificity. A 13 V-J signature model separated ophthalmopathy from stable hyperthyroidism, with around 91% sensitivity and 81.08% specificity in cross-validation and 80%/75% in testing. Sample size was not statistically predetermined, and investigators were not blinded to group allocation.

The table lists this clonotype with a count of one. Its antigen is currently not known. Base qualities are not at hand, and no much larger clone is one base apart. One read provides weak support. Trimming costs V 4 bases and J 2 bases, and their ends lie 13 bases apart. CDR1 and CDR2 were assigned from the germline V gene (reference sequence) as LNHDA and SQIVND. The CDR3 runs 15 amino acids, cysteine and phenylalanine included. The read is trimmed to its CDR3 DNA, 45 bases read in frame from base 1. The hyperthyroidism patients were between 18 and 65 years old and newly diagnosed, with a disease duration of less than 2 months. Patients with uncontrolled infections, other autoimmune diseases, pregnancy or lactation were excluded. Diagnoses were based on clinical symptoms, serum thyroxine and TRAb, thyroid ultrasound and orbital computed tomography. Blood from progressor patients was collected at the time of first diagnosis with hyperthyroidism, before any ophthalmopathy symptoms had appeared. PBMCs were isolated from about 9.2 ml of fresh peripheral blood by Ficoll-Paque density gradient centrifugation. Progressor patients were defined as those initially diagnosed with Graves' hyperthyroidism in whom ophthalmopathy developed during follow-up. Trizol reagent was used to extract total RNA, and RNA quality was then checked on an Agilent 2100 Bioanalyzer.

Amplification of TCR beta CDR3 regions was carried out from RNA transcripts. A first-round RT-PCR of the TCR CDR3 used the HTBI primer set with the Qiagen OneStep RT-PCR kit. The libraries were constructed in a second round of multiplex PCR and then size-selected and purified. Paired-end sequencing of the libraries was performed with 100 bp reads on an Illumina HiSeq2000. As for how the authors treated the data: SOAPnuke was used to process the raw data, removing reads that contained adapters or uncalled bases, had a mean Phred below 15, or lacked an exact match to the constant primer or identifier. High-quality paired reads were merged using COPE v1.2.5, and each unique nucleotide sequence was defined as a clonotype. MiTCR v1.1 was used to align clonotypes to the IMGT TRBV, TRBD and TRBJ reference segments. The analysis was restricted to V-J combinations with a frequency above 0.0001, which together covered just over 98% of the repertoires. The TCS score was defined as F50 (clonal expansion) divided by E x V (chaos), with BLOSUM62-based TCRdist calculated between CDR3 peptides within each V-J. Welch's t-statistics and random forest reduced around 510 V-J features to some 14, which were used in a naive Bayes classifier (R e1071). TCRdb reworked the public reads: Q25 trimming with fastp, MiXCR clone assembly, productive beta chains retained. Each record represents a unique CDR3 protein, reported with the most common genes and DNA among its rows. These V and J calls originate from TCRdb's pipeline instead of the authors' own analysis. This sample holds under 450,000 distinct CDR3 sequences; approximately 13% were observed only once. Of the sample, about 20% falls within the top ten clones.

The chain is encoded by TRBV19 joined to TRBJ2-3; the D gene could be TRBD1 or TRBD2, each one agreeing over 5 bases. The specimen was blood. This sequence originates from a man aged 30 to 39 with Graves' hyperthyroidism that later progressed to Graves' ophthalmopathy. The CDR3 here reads CASSTGPFYTDTQYF. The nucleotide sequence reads TGTGCCAGTAGTACGGGGCCTTTTTACACAGATACGCAGTATTTT.